Below, 26 T cell receptor beta chains from the same sample are listed, as sequenced in a study of T cell responses to AZD1222 COVID-19 vaccine. The data were produced by immunoSEQ multiplex PCR, yet TCRdb's version contains in-frame clones alone and is incomplete. Among roughly 130,000 clones, roughly nine tenths were seen once, and the ten largest hold about 1.5%. This specimen consisted of peripheral blood, obtained on day 0 of AZD1222 vaccination. These receptors all come from an adult in good health.

The sample holds a few counts of this clone. V is TRBV28 and J is TRBJ2-7; TRBD2 agrees at 7 bases. From germline, CDR1 is MDHEN and CDR2 SYDVKM. Germline trimming cut 6 bases from V and 7 bases from J; bases unmatched to any gene: 6. CDR3 length: 12 amino acids. The CDR3, as DNA: TGTGCCAGCAGGGGGGGGATTGGGGAGCAGTACTTC. Encoded protein: CASRGGIGEQYF.

The chain employs TRBV5-6 and TRBJ2-3; 8 bases map to TRBD1. V was clipped by 8 bases and J by 3 bases; unmatched bases: 8. The CDR3 runs 14 residues. Germline CDR1 and CDR2: SGHDT and YYEEEE. DNA of the CDR3: TGTGCCAGTAGTCTTCAGGGGGCGACAGATACGCAGTATTTT. Protein sequence: CASSLQGATDTQYF. The full variable domain, with the rest looked up from reference TRBV5-6 and TRBJ2-3, is DAGVTQSPTHLIKTRGQQVTLRCSPKSGHDTVSWYQQALGQGPQFIFQYYEEEERQRGNFPDRFSGHQFPNYSSELNVNALLLGDSALYLCASSLQGATDTQYFGPGTRLTVL.

The V and J genes are TRBV21-1 and TRBJ1-5; TRBD1, the table's D call, lacks a check against the DNA. TRBV21-1 constitutes a pseudogene. The CDR3 extends over 16 amino acids. The CDR3 spells CASSKRGTGDYQPQHF. Written as DNA, the CDR3 is TGTGCCAGCAGCAAAAGAGGGACAGGGGATTACCAGCCCCAGCATTTT.

The rearrangement joins TRBV6-1 to TRBJ1-1; the D is unclear. Germline CDR1 MNHNS, CDR2 SASEGT. Trimming stripped 3 bases from V and 1 base from J, with 9 bases between. This CDR3 is built from 14 residues. Here the CDR3 DNA reads TGTGCCAGCAGTGACCGCAGTAAGAACACTGAAGCTTTCTTT. Its protein is CASSDRSKNTEAFF.

The table lists this clone with a count of one. The rearrangement links TRBV6-5 to TRBJ2-5, with 8 bases lining up with TRBD2. The CDR3 totals 15 residues. The V gene's germline CDR1 is MNHEY and CDR2 SVGAGI. V was clipped by 10 bases and J by 4 bases; unmatched bases: 14. This CDR3 is CATLPGSGGSETQYF. The DNA of the CDR3 is TGTGCCACTCTCCCGGGGTCGGGGGGGTCAGAGACCCAGTACTTC.

J is TRBJ2-3 and V is TRBV10-3, with D unresolved. The CDR3 length is 15 residues. Trimming pared 0 bases from V and 6 bases from J, leaving 13 bases between. The germline V gene has CDR1 ENHRY and CDR2 SYGVKD. The DNA for the CDR3 is TGTGCCATCAGTGAGTCAGATATGGCAAGGGATACGCAGTATTTT. Translating gives CAISESDMARDTQYF.

The chain couples TRBV2 to TRBJ2-3; the D gene could be TRBD1 or TRBD2 (5 bases each). There are 13 residues in the CDR3. V was trimmed by 3 bases and J by 4 bases, leaving 8 bases between them. Germline V lookup: CDR1 SNHLY, CDR2 FYNNEI. The CDR3 DNA is TGTGCCAGCAGTGACAGGGAGCCAGATACGCAGTATTTT. Protein sequence: CASSDREPDTQYF.

The gene calls are TRBV6-5 and TRBJ1-5; TRBD1 might be the D (5 bases). CDR3 size: 15 residues. Looked up from germline, CDR1 is MNHEY and CDR2 is SVGAGI. V was clipped by 0 bases and J by 2 bases, with 8 bases between them. CDR3 sequence (DNA): TGTGCCAGCAGTTACTCCCCCAGGGGCAATCAGCCCCAGCATTTT. This gives the protein CASSYSPRGNQPQHF.

This chain links TRBV7-9 with TRBJ2-2; 8 bases fit TRBD1. The CDR3 length is 16 residues. Germline-derived CDR1 and CDR2 are SEHNR and FQNEAQ (reference sequence). V gave up 4 bases and J gave up 4 bases; unmatched junction bases: 8. The CDR3: CASSSRDRQPTGELFF. For the CDR3, the DNA is TGTGCCAGCAGCTCCCGGGACAGGCAGCCCACCGGGGAGCTGTTTTTT.

The J gene is TRBJ1-1, the V gene TRBV7-9; no clear D gene. This CDR3 spans 10 amino acids. The V gene's germline CDR1 is SEHNR and CDR2 FQNEAQ (reference sequence). The V gene lost 5 bases and the J gene lost 7 bases, with 5 bases spanning the gap. In nucleotides, the CDR3 is TGTGCCAGCAGCACGATTGAAGCTTTCTTT. It encodes CASSTIEAFF. Filled out from reference TRBV7-9 and TRBJ1-1, the complete variable domain reads DTGVSQNPRHKITKRGQNVTFRCDPISEHNRLYWYRQTLGQGPEFLTYFQNEAQLEKSRLLSDRFSAERPKGSFSTLEIQRTEQGDSAMYLCASSTIEAFFGQGTRLTVV.

The gene calls are TRBV6-5 and TRBJ1-6, with 9 bases identical to TRBD1. The CDR3 has 13 amino acids. Germline V gene data show CDR1 as MNHEY and CDR2 as SVGAGI. The junction had 3 bases not matched to a gene; V was cut back by 9 bases and J by 6 bases. As DNA, the CDR3 is TGTGCCAGTGGGACAGGGAGTAATTCACCCCTCCACTTT. Translated, it gives CASGTGSNSPLHF.

This clone has a single count. The chain has TRBV6-5 and TRBJ1-1; tentatively, D is TRBD1 (5 bases). There are 13 residues in the CDR3. CDR1 is MNHEY, CDR2 SVGAGI, per germline. Trimming took off 4 bases at V and 7 bases at J, with 13 bases between the two ends. CDR3 region: CASSSLGAGEAFF. In DNA form, the CDR3 reads TGTGCCAGCAGTTCACTCGGGGCAGGTGAAGCTTTCTTT.

This clone was detected once. The chain combines TRBV19 with TRBJ2-1; 10 bases are shared with TRBD2. The germline V gene encodes CDR1 LNHDA and CDR2 SQIVND (reference sequence). CDR3 length: 15 residues. V gave up 4 bases and J gave up 5 bases; unmatched junction bases: 5. The CDR3, as DNA: TGTGCCAGTAGTAGATTAGGACTAGCGGACAATGAGCAGTTCTTC. It codes for CASSRLGLADNEQFF.

This chain uses TRBV12-3 or TRBV12-4 with TRBJ1-3; the D is unclear. The CDR3 consists of 11 residues. V was trimmed by 3 bases and J by 6 bases, leaving 3 bases between them. The CDR3 sequence is CASSLVNTIYF. The CDR3 region has the DNA TGTGCCAGCAGTTTGGTAAACACCATATATTTT.

CDR3 loop: CASRYYGQDNSPLHF. Written as DNA, the CDR3 is TGTGCCAGCCGCTACTACGGACAGGATAATTCACCCCTCCACTTT. V is TRBV7-2 and J is TRBJ1-6, with TRBD1 matching over 7 bases. Germline V gene sequence: CDR1 SGHTA, CDR2 FQGNSA. V dropped 8 bases and J dropped 5; count of bases not matched to a gene: 9. The CDR3 length is 15 residues.

J is TRBJ1-4 and V is TRBV11-2; D is undetermined. Trimming took off 3 bases at V and 0 bases at J, with 5 bases between the two ends. Looked up from germline, CDR1 is SGHAT and CDR2 is FQNNGV. The CDR3 has 14 amino acids. The CDR3 coding sequence is TGTGCCAGCAGCTTCGGCGCAACTAATGAAAAACTGTTTTTT. Protein product: CASSFGATNEKLFF.

This clone was seen more than once but under ten times. The V call is TRBV3-1 (or the pseudogene TRBV3-2), the J call TRBJ2-5, with D maybe TRBD2 (6 bases). The CDR3 loop spans 13 amino acids. V was trimmed by 1 base and J by 3 bases, leaving 6 bases between them. Germline CDR1 LGHDT, CDR2 YNNKEL (reference sequence). CDR3 bases: TGTGCCAGCAGCCAAGGGGGGGAAGAGACCCAGTACTTC. It yields the protein CASSQGGEETQYF.

The chain recombines TRBV10-3 with TRBJ2-1; D might be TRBD1 or TRBD2, each matching 5 bases. Looked up from germline, CDR1 is ENHRY and CDR2 is SYGVKD. Trimming left V 4 bases short and J 0 bases short, with 16 bases between. CDR3 length equals 17 residues. In DNA form, the CDR3 reads TGTGCCATCAGTGGTAAACGGGGACCAAGCTCCTACAATGAGCAGTTCTTC. Its protein product is CAISGKRGPSSYNEQFF.

V and J are TRBV5-4 and TRBJ1-1; 8 positions match TRBD1. With V trimmed by 5 bases and J by 11 bases, 8 bases remained unmatched. The germline CDR1 and CDR2 sequences are SGHNT and YYREEE (reference sequence). The CDR3 totals 12 residues. The CDR3 DNA reads as TGTGCCAGCAGTACGCAGGGGGCGAAGGCTTTCTTT. Translated, it gives CASSTQGAKAFF. The whole variable domain, filled in from reference TRBV5-4 and TRBJ1-1, reads ETGVTQSPTHLIKTRGQQVTLRCSSQSGHNTVSWYQQALGQGPQFIFQYYREEENGRGNFPPRFSGLQFPNYSSELNVNALELDDSALYLCASSTQGAKAFFGQGTRLTVV.

The rearrangement joins TRBV11-2 to TRBJ2-5; D may be TRBD2 (5 bases). V lost 5 bases to trimming and J lost 7 bases, with 20 bases between them. There are 15 residues in the CDR3. CDR1 is SGHAT, CDR2 FQNNGV, per germline. CDR3 in amino acids: CASSNTGGGLGTQYF. The CDR3 DNA reads as TGTGCCAGCAGCAATACCGGTGGAGGTTTGGGGACCCAGTACTTC.

V and J are TRBV2 and TRBJ2-7; TRBD1 is a possible D gene (6 bases). The V end was cut by 5 bases, the J end by 7 bases, with 12 bases between. Germline loops: CDR1 SNHLY, CDR2 FYNNEI. The CDR3 consists of 12 residues. CDR3 in amino acids: CASSPGAGEQYF. The CDR3 bases are TGTGCCAGCAGTCCAGGGGCGGGTGAGCAGTACTTC.

V gene TRBV12-5 combines with J gene TRBJ2-2, with D perhaps TRBD1 (5 bases). The V end was cut by 5 bases, the J end by 4 bases, with 11 bases between. This CDR3 contains 14 residues. Germline CDR1 reads LGHNT; CDR2 reads FRNRAP. As DNA, the CDR3 is TGTGCTAGTGGTATTGACAGCGCCACCGGGGAGCTGTTTTTT. Translating gives CASGIDSATGELFF.

The J gene is TRBJ2-7, the V gene TRBV18; possibly TRBD2 for D (6 bases). Between the trimmed V and J ends, which lost 4 bases and 7 bases, there was a span of 14 bases. Germline V lookup: CDR1 KGHSH, CDR2 LQKENI. The CDR3 length is 13 residues. CDR3 sequence (DNA): TGTGCCAGCTCACTAGTAGACAGCGGGGAGCAGTACTTC. Amino acids: CASSLVDSGEQYF. The whole variable domain, remainder taken from reference TRBV18 and TRBJ2-7, is NAGVMQNPRHLVRRRGQEARLRCSPMKGHSHVYWYRQLPEEGLKFMVYLQKENIIDESGMPKERFSAEFPKEGPSILRIQQVVRGDSAAYFCASSLVDSGEQYFGPGTRLTVT.

The chain recombines TRBV19 with TRBJ2-5; D gene uncertain. The germline V gene encodes CDR1 LNHDA and CDR2 SQIVND (reference sequence). CDR3 size: 11 residues. V lost 6 bases to trimming and J lost 4 bases, with 6 bases between them. CDR3 nucleotide sequence: TGTGCCAGTAGCCACCGAGAGACCCAGTACTTC. Residues: CASSHRETQYF.

This clone has a single count. The chain employs TRBV9 and TRBJ1-3; no firm D call. V dropped 3 bases and J dropped 2 bases, with 15 bases sitting between them. The CDR3 is 16 amino acids. Germline CDR1 SGDLS, CDR2 YYNGEE. The CDR3 DNA is TGTGCCAGCAGCGAGAGGGCCGGGAAAGCTGGAAACACCATATATTTT. Amino acid sequence: CASSERAGKAGNTIYF.

V is TRBV7-8 and J is TRBJ1-5; possible D gene TRBD1, 5 bases. Trimming pared 3 bases from V and 8 bases from J, leaving 8 bases between. The CDR3 runs 12 residues. CDR1 is SGHVS and CDR2 is FQNEAQ in the germline V gene. CDR3 amino acids: CASSFPREPQHF. The DNA of the CDR3 is TGTGCCAGCAGCTTTCCCAGGGAGCCCCAGCATTTT.